This T cell receptor (beta chain) was observed in a study of chemoradiotherapy in HPV16-positive cancers. Background on the study: Two HPV16-positive patients' cells yielded candidate HPV-specific clones and common motifs. General study points: HPV-responsive T-cell expansion during chemoradiotherapy was linked to improved recurrence-free survival in HPV16-positive patients. Only two HPV16-positive patients supplied the functional HPV-specificity definition.

Trimming stripped 7 bases from V and 4 bases from J, with 18 bases between. The CDR3 totals 16 residues. Germline V CDR1 and CDR2: SGHRS, YFSETQ. TCRdb's copy holds only in-frame clones and misses some; the assay was immunoSEQ multiplex PCR. The repertoire has about 10,000 clones, about three quarters of them found once; the top ten carry about 13%. In the case of this clone: Its antigen remains unidentified.

The TCR originated in a human donor with HPV-associated anogenital cancer. The rearrangement joins TRBV5-1 to TRBJ2-6; perhaps TRBD2 as D (5 bases). The sequenced sample was tumor tissue, obtained from a patient who underwent chemoradiotherapy. CDR3 residues: CASGEVRVAGANVLTF. The CDR3 bases are TGCGCCAGCGGTGAAGTGAGGGTAGCAGGGGCCAACGTCCTGACTTTC. The whole variable domain, remainder taken from reference TRBV5-1 and TRBJ2-6, is KAGVTQTPRYLIKTRGQQVTLSCSPISGHRSVSWYQQTPGQGLQFLFEYFSETQRNKGNFPGRFSGRQFSNSRSEMNVSTLELGDSALYLCASGEVRVAGANVLTFGAGSRLTVL.